This TCR beta chain emerged from a study of identical twins. The CDR3 sequence is 17 residues long. The V gene's germline CDR1 is MGHRA and CDR2 YSYEKL. Trimming left V 4 bases short and J 0 bases short, with 16 bases between. This clonotype was found a few times. A universal primer site was added by template switching, and unique molecular identifiers were carried by the cDNA. Using its own MiXCR run on the 5' RACE reads, TCRdb lists one record per CDR3 protein. The sample lists 500,000 to 650,000 distinct CDR3 sequences, 7% to 7.5% seen once, with roughly 1.6% in the top ten. These data were also filed under a second study, of yellow fever vaccine responses in identical twins. In that study: Twins reportedly had a vaccine T cell response that seemed partly convergent, partly personalized.

The origin of this receptor is a woman between 18 and 30 years old in good health. This chain connects TRBV4-1 to TRBJ2-1; a possible D gene is TRBD2 (7 bases). The source material was PBMCs. The CDR3 here is CASSPRGASLSYNEQFF. The CDR3 DNA reads as TGCGCCAGCAGCCCACGGGGGGCCTCCCTCTCCTACAATGAGCAGTTCTTC.